This TCR beta chain originates from a study of cytomegalovirus exposure and HLA in healthy donors. Deletions cut 1 base from V and 1 base from J, with 11 bases between. This CDR3 region has 16 residues. The germline gives CDR1 SGHVS, CDR2 FNYEAQ. The data were produced by immunoSEQ multiplex PCR, yet TCRdb's version contains in-frame clones alone and is incomplete. The profile shows 200,000 to 250,000 clones, around 78% of them singletons. A note on this clone: Its antigen is currently unknown.

Study results and limitations: Accounts indicate the classifier identified cytomegalovirus status with strong specificity and sensitivity. Among TCR sequences, most were rare, though some public TCRs appeared in many donors. The listing of 150 to 200 TCR beta chains classed them as cytomegalovirus-associated.

J is TRBJ2-1 and V is TRBV7-6; D is uncertain. Specimen: PBMCs. This receptor was identified in a woman aged 18-29 years in good health and CMV-seronegative. CDR3 loop: CASSLGGSVSYNEQFF. CDR3 coding DNA: TGTGCCAGCAGCTTAGGGGGAAGTGTATCCTACAATGAGCAGTTCTTC.